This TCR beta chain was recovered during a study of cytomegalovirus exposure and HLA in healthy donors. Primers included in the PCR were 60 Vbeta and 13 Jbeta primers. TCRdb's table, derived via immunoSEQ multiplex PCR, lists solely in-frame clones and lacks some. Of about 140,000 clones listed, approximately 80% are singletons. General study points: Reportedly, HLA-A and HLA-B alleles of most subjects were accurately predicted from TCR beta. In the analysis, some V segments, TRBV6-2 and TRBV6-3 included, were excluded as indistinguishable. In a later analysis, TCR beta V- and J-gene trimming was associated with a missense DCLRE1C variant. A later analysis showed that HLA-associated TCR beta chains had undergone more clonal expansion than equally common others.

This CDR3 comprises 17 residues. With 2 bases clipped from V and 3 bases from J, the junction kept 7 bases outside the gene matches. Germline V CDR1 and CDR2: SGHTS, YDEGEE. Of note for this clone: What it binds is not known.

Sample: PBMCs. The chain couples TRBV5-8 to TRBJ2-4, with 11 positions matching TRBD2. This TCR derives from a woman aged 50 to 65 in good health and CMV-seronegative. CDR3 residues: CASSFSGGAGDKNIQYF. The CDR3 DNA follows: TGTGCCAGCAGCTTTAGCGGGGGGGCCGGCGACAAAAACATTCAGTACTTC.